This T cell receptor beta chain derives from a study of Graves' ophthalmopathy and Graves' hyperthyroidism. The length of the CDR3 is 16 residues. Germline V lookup: CDR1 SGHNT, CDR2 YENEEA. V gave up 6 bases and J gave up 5 bases; unmatched junction bases: 15. TCR beta CDR3 amplification used RNA transcripts. An initial RT-PCR round employing HTBI primers preceded a second-round multiplex PCR. TCRdb ran MiXCR on the multiplex PCR reads and lists one entry per CDR3 protein. Found here are roughly 380,000 distinct CDR3 sequences, approximately 15% of them singletons; the top ten hold 7%. The chain couples TRBV11-3 to TRBJ2-5; TRBD2 matches at 7 bases. This clonotype originated in a woman younger than 30 with stable Graves' hyperthyroidism. Sequencing used peripheral blood. The CDR3 protein is CASSPAHGRPGETQYF. CDR3 bases: TGTGCCAGCAGTCCGGCACACGGGAGGCCGGGGGAGACCCAGTACTTC. The full variable domain, rest sourced from reference TRBV11-3 and TRBJ2-5, is EAGVVQSPRYKIIEKKQPVAFWCNPISGHNTLYWYLQNLGQGPELLIRYENEEAVDDSQLPKDRFSAERLKGVDSTLKIQPAELGDSAVYLCASSPAHGRPGETQYFGPGTRLLVL.